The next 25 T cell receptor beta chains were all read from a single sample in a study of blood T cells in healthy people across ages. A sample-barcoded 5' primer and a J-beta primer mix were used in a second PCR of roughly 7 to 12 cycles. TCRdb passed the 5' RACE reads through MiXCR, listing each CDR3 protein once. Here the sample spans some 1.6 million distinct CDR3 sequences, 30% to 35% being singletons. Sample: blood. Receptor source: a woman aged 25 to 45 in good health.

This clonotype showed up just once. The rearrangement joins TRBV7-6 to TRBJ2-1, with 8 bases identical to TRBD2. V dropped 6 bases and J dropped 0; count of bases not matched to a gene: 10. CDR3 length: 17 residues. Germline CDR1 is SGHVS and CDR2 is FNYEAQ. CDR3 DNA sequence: TGTGCCAGCAGTCCGGCGGGGGGTCAAAGCTCCTACAATGAGCAGTTCTTC. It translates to CASSPAGGQSSYNEQFF. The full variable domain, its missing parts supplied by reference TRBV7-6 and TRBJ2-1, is GAGVSQSPRYKVTKRGQDVALRCDPISGHVSLYWYRQALGQGPEFLTYFNYEAQQDKSGLPNDRFSAERPEGSISTLTIQRTEQRDSAMYRCASSPAGGQSSYNEQFFGPGTRLTVL.

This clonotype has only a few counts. CDR3 nucleotide sequence: TGTGCCACCAGCGGGGGGCTAGCTCACCATACGCAGTATTTT. Translation gives CATSGGLAHHTQYF. The rearrangement joins TRBV15 to TRBJ2-3; TRBD1 or TRBD2 may be the D gene (6 bases each). Looked up from germline, CDR1 is LNHNV and CDR2 is YYDKDF (reference sequence). Trimming pared 5 bases from V and 7 bases from J, leaving 16 bases between. The CDR3 sequence is 14 residues long.

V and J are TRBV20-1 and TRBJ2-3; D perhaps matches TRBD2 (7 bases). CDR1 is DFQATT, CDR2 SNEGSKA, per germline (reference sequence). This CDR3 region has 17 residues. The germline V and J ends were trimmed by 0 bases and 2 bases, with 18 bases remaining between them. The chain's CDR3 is CSARDGGGRGFTDTQYF. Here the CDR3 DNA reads TGCAGTGCTAGAGATGGGGGGGGCCGGGGGTTCACAGATACGCAGTATTTT.

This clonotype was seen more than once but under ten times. CDR3 in DNA: TGCAGTGCTAGAGTAGAAGAGACCCAGTACTTC. Encoded protein: CSARVEETQYF. This rearrangement joins TRBV20-1 to TRBJ2-5; unclear D gene. This CDR3 is built from 11 residues. CDR1 is DFQATT, CDR2 SNEGSKA, per germline (reference sequence). V was shortened by 1 base and J by 3 bases, with 3 bases between the two germline ends.

In nucleotides, the CDR3 is TGTGCCATCAGTGTAGGGATCGATGGGGACACTGAAGCTTTCTTT. It specifies CAISVGIDGDTEAFF. The chain combines TRBV10-3 with TRBJ1-1, with unresolved D. V was clipped by 4 bases and J by 3 bases, with 15 bases between them. The length of the CDR3 is 15 residues. Germline CDR1 ENHRY, CDR2 SYGVKD.

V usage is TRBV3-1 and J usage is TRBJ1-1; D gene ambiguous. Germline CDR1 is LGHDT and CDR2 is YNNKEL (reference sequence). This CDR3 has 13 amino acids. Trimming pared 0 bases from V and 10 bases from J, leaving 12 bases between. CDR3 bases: TGTGCCAGCAGCCAAGATGTAGGCAAGCTAGCTTTCTTT. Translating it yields CASSQDVGKLAFF.

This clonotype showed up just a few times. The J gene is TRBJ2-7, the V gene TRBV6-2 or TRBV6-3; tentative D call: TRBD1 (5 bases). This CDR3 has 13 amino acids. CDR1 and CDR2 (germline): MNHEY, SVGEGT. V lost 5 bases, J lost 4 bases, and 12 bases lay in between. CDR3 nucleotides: TGTGCCAGCAGTAACCAGCAGGGATACGAGCAGTACTTC. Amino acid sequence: CASSNQQGYEQYF.

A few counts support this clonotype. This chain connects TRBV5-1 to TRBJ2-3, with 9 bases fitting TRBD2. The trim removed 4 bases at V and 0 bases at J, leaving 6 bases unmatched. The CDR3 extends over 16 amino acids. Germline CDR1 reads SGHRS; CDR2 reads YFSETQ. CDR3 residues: CASSPGLATSTDTQYF. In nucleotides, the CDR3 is TGCGCCAGCAGCCCCGGACTAGCGACTAGCACAGATACGCAGTATTTT. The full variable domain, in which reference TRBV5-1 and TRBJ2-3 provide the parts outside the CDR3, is KAGVTQTPRYLIKTRGQQVTLSCSPISGHRSVSWYQQTPGQGLQFLFEYFSETQRNKGNFPGRFSGRQFSNSRSEMNVSTLELGDSALYLCASSPGLATSTDTQYFGPGTRLTVL.

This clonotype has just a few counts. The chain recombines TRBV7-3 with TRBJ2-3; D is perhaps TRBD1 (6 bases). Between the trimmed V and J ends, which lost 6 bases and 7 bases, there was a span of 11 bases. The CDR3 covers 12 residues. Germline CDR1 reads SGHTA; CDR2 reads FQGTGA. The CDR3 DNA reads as TGTGCCAGCAGGTCAACAGGGAATACGCAGTATTTT. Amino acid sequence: CASRSTGNTQYF.

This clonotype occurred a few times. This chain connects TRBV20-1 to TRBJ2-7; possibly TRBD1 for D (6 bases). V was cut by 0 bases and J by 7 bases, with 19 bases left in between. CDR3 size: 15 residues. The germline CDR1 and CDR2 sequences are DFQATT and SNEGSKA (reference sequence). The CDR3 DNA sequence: TGCAGTGCTAGAGATCCCAGGGGAGCCAGTGGGGAGCAGTACTTC. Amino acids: CSARDPRGASGEQYF.

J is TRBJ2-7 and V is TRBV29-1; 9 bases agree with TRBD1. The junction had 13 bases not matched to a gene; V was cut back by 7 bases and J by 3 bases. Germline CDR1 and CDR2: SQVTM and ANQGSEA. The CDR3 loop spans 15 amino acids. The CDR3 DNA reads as TGCAGCGCCGCCCGACACGGGACAGGGTACTACGAGCAGTACTTC. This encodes CSAARHGTGYYEQYF.

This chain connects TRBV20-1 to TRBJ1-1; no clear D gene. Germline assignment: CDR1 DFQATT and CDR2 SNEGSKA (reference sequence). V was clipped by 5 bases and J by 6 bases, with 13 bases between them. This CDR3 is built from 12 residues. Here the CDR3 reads CSAGNRMAEAFF. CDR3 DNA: TGCAGTGCTGGGAATAGAATGGCTGAAGCTTTCTTT.

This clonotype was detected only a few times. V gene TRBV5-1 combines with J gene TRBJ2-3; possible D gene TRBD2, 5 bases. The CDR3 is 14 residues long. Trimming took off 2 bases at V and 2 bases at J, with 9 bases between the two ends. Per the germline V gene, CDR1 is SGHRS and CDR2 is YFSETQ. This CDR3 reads CASSFLGDTDTQYF. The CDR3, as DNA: TGCGCCAGCAGCTTCCTCGGGGACACAGATACGCAGTATTTT.

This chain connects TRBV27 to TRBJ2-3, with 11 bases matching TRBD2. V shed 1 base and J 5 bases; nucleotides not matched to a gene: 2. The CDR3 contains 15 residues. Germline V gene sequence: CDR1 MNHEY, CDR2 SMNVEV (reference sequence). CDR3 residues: CASSLFSGGVDTQYF. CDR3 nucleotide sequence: TGTGCCAGCAGTTTATTTAGCGGGGGGGTAGATACGCAGTATTTT.

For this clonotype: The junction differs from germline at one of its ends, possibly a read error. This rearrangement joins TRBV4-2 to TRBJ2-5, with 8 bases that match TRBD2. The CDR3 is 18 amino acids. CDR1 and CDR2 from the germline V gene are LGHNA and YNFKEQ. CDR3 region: CAGSQGGSAGARRETQYF. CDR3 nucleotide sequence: TGTGCCGGCAGCCAAGGAGGGTCAGCGGGAGCCCGTCGAGAGACCCAGTACTTC.

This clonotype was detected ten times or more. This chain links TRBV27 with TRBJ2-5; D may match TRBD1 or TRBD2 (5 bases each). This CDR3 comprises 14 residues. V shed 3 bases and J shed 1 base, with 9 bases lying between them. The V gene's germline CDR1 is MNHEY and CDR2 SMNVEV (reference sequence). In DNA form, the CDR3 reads TGTGCCAGCAGTTTGGGACCCAGCCAAGAGACCCAGTACTTC. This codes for CASSLGPSQETQYF.

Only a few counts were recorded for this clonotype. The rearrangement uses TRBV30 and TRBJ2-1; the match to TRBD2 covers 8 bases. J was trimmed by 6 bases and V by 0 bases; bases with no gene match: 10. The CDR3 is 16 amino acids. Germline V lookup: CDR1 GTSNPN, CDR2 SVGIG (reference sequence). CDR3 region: CAWSVRAGGLINEQFF. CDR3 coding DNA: TGTGCCTGGAGTGTAAGGGCGGGAGGCCTAATCAATGAGCAGTTCTTC.

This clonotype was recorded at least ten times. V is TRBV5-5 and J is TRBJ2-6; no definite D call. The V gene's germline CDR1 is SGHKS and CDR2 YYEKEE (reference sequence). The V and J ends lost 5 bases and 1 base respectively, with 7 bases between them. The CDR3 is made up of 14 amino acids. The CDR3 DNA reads TGTGCCAGCAGTTACAGATCTGGGGCCAACGTCCTGACTTTC. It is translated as CASSYRSGANVLTF.

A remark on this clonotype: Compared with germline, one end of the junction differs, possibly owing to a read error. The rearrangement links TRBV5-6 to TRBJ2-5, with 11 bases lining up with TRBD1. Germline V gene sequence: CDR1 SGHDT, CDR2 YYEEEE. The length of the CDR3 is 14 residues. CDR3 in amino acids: CASSFWDRGKTQYF. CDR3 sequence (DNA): TGTGCCAGTAGCTTTTGGGACAGGGGGAAGACCCAGTACTTC.

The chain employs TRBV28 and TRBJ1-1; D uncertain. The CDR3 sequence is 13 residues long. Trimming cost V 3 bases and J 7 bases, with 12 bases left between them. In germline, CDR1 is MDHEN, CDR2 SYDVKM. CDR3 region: CASSFPPRDEAFF. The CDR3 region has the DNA TGTGCCAGCAGTTTCCCACCTAGGGATGAAGCTTTCTTT.

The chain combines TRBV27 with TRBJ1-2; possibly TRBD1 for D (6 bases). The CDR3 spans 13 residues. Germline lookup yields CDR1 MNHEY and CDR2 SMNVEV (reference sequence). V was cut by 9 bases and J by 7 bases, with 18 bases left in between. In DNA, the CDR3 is TGTGCCAGTAGCTACGGGGGGCTAGGTGGCTACACCTTC. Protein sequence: CASSYGGLGGYTF.

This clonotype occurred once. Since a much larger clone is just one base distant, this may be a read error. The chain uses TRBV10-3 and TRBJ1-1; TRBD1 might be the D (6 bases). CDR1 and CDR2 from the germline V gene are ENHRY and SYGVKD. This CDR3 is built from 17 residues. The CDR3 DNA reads TGTGCCGTCAGTGAGTCGAACAGGGAAGGAGTGAACACTGAAGCTTTCTTT. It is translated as CAVSESNREGVNTEAFF.

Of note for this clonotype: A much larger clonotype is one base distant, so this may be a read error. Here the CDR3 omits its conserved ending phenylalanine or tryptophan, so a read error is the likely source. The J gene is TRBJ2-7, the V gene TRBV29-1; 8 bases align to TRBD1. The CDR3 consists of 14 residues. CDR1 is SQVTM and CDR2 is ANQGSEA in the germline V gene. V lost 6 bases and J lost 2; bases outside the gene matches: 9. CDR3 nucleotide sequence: TGCAGCGTGGGATCTGGACAGGGCGCCTACGAGCAGTACCTC. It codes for CSVGSGQGAYEQYL.

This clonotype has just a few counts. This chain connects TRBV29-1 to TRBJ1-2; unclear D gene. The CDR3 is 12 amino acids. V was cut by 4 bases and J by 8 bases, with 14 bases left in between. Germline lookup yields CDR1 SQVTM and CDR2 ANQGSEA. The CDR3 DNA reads TGCAGCGTTGTGACTGCACTGGGCGGCTACACCTTC. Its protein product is CSVVTALGGYTF.

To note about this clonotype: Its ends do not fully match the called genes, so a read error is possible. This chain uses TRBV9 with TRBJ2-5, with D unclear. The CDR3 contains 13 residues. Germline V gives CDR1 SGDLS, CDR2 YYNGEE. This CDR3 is CTSSKKYQETQYF. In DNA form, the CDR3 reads TGTACCAGCAGCAAGAAGTACCAAGAGACTCAGTACTTC.